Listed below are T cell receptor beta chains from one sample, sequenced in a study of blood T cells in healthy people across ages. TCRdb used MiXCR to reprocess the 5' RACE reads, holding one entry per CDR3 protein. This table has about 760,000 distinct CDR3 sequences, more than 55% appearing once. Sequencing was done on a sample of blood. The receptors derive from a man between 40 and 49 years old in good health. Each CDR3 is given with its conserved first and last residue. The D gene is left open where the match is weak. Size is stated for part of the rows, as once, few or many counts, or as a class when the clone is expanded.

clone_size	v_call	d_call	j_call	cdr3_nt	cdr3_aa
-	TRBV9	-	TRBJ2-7	TGTGCCAGCAGCGTGGCAGGGTCAAGTATCAATGAGCAGTACTTC	CASSVAGSSINEQYF
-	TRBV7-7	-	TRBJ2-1	TGTGCCAGCAGCTATCAACCGGACAGCAATGAGCAGTTCTTC	CASSYQPDSNEQFF
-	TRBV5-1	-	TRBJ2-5	TGCGCCAGCAGCTTGGTGACAGGGAGGAAGACCCAGTACTTC	CASSLVTGRKTQYF
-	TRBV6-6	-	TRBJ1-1	TGTGCCAGCAGTTATTTGAACGGAGGCACTGAAGCTTTCTTT	CASSYLNGGTEAFF
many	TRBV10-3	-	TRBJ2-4	TGTGCCATCAGGGGAGCCAAAAACATTCAGTACTTC	CAIRGAKNIQYF
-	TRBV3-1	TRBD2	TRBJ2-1	TGTGCCAGCAGCCAAGAATCCCCCCCGGCTAGCGGGAAAACGGAGCAGTTCTTC	CASSQESPPASGKTEQFF
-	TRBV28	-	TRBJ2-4	TGTGCCAGCAGTTTAAGGGAGAGTAACATTCAGTACTTC	CASSLRESNIQYF
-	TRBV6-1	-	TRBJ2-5	TGTGCCAGCAGTCCAGCAGGGTGGGAGACCCAGTACTTC	CASSPAGWETQYF
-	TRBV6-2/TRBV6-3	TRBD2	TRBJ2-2	TGTGCCAGCAGTTACCGGACTAGCGGGAGGAGGTACACCGGGGAGCTGTTTTTT	CASSYRTSGRRYTGELFF
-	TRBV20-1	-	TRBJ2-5	TGCAGTGTATTGATAGTGTCTCGACGAGAGACCCAGTACTTC	CSVLIVSRRETQYF
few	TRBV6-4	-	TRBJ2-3	TGTGCCAGCAGTGACGGGGGGACCACAGATACGCAGTATTTT	CASSDGGTTDTQYF
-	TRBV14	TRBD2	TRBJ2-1	TGTGCCAGCAGCCAACGCGGCGGGAGGAGTGGGAATGAGCAGTTCTTC	CASSQRGGRSGNEQFF
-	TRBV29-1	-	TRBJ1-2	TGCAGCGCAAGGGAGGGGAACGGCTACACCTTC	CSAREGNGYTF
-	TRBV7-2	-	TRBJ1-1	TGTGCCAGCAGGAGACCGGGACCCGACACTGAAGCTTTCTTT	CASRRPGPDTEAFF
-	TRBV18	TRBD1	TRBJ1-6	TGTGCCAGCTCACGGGGGGGACAGTTGGAGAATTCACCCCTCCACTTT	CASSRGGQLENSPLHF
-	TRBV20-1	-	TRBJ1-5	TGCAGTGCTAAGACCGGCAATCAGCCCCAGCATTTT	CSAKTGNQPQHF
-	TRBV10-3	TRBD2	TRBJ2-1	TGTGCCATCAGTCGGACTAGCGGGAGTGAGGGTGAGCAGTTCTTC	CAISRTSGSEGEQFF
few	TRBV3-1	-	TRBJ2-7	TGTGCCAGCAGCCAAGGGGCTAGCAGCGAGCAGTACTTC	CASSQGASSEQYF
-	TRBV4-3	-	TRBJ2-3	TGCGCCAGCAGCCAGGGAGTCCGGGACAGCGGGACAGATACGCAGTATTTT	CASSQGVRDSGTDTQYF
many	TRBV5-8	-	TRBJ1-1	TGTGCCAGCAGCTTGGTGGCGACTGAAGCTTTCTTT	CASSLVATEAFF
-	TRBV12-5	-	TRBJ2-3	TGTGCTAGTGGATCAGGGACGCTACCCAGCACAGATACGCAGTATTTT	CASGSGTLPSTDTQYF
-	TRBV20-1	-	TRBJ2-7	TGCAGTGCTAGAGACCCAGCGGAATACCTCGATGAGCAGTACTTC	CSARDPAEYLDEQYF
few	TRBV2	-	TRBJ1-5	TGTGCCAGCAGAAAGGACAACAATCAGCCCCAGCATTTT	CASRKDNNQPQHF
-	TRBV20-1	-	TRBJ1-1	TGCAGTGCTAGTAGGAGCCAGGGAGCTTTCTTT	CSASRSQGAFF
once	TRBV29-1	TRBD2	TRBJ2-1	TGCAGCGCCCGCCTAGCGGGGGCCTACAGTGAGCAGTTCTTC	CSARLAGAYSEQFF
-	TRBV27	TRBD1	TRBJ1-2	TGTGCCGTGAGACAGGGAAGCTATGGCTACACCTTC	CAVRQGSYGYTF
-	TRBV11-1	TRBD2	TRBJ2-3	TGTGCCAGCAGCTCACCCCCTAGCGGGGAGGCAGATACGCAGTATTTT	CASSSPPSGEADTQYF
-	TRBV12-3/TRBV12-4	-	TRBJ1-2	TGTGCCAGCAGCATTAGGACCCAGCTAAACTATGGCTACACCTTC	CASSIRTQLNYGYTF
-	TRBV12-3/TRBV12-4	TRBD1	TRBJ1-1	TGTGCCAGCAGTACAACGGGGACAGGGACTGAAGCTTTCTTT	CASSTTGTGTEAFF
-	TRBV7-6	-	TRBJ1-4	TGTGCCAGCAGCCCACCGGGAGGTAGAAAAGATGGTGAAAAACTGTTTTTT	CASSPPGGRKDGEKLFF
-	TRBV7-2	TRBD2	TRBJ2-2	TGTGCCAGCAGCCCAGGACTAGCCACCGGGGAGCTGTTTTTT	CASSPGLATGELFF
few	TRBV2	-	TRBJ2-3	TGTGCCACCCTCCGGGGGATTAGCACAGATACGCAGTATTTT	CATLRGISTDTQYF
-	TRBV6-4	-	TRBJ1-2	TGTGCCAGCAGTGAGAGTTTCGCTAACTATGGCTACACCTTC	CASSESFANYGYTF
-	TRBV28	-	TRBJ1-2	TGTGCCAGCAGTTTATATGCTGGGGGCGGTGGCTACACCTTC	CASSLYAGGGGYTF
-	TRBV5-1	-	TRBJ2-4	TGCGCCAGCAGCTTGCTCACGGGGGTCGGGGAAAACATTCAGTACTTC	CASSLLTGVGENIQYF
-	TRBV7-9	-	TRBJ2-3	TGTGCCAGCAGCTCGCCAAACCAGGGAATTCAAGATACGCAGTATTTT	CASSSPNQGIQDTQYF
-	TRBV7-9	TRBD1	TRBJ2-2	TGTGCCAGCAGCATACCGGGACAGGGCTTCACCGGGGAGCTGTTTTTT	CASSIPGQGFTGELFF
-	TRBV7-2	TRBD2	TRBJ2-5	TGTGCCAGCAGCACTAGTAGCGGGACAGAGACCCAGTACTTC	CASSTSSGTETQYF
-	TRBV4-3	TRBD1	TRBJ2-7	TGCGCCAGCAGCCAAGATCTGGCCGGGACAGGGGGTATTAGGAGCTCCTACGAGCAGTACTTC	CASSQDLAGTGGIRSSYEQYF
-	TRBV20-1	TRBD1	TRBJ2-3	TGCAGTGCTAGAGATCAGGGGGCGGTAGCGGCTGTCACAGATACGCAGTATTTT	CSARDQGAVAAVTDTQYF
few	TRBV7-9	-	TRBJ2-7	TGTGCCAGCAGTCACGAGGGCCGAGACTACGAGCAGTACTTC	CASSHEGRDYEQYF
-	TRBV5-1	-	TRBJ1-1	TGCGCCAGCAGCTTGGGGTTCGCTGAAGCTTTCTTT	CASSLGFAEAFF
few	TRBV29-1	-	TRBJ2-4	TGCAGCGTTGAATGGGGCACCAAAAACATTCAGTACTTC	CSVEWGTKNIQYF
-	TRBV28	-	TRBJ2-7	TGTGCCAGCAGTTTATCATGGGCAGCCCAATCCTACGAGCAGTACTTC	CASSLSWAAQSYEQYF
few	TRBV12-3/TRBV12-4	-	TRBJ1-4	TGTGCCAGCACCAAAGGAGGGGGGGGTTGGGAAAAACTGTTTTTT	CASTKGGGGWEKLFF
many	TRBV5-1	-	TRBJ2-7	TGCGCCAGCAGCTTAGACGGGACTGATACCTACGAGCAGTACTTC	CASSLDGTDTYEQYF
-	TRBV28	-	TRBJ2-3	TGTGCCAGCAGACTAGACGGACGCAACACAGATACGCAGTATTTT	CASRLDGRNTDTQYF